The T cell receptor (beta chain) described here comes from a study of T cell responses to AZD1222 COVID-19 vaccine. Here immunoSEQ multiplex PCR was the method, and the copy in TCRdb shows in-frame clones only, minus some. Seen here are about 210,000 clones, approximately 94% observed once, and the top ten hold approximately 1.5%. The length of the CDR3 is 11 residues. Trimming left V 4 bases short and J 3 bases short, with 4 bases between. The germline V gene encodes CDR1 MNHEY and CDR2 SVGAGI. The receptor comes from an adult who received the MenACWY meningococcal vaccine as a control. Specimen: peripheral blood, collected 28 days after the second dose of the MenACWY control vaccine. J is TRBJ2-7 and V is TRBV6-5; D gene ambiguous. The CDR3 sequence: CASSSNYEQYF. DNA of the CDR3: TGTGCCAGCAGTTCAAACTACGAGCAGTACTTC.